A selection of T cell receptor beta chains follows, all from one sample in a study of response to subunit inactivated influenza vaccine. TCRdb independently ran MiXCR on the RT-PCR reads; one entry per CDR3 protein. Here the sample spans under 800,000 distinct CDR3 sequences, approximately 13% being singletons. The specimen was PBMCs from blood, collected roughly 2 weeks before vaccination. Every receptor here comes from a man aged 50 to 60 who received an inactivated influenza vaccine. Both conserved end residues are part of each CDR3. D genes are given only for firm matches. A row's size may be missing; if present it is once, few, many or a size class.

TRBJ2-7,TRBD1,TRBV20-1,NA,CSAEGTEAYEQYF,TGCAGTGCCGAGGGGACAGAGGCCTACGAGCAGTACTTC
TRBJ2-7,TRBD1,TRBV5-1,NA,CASSFITGTGGSEQYF,TGCGCCAGCAGCTTCATCACCGGGACAGGGGGAAGCGAGCAGTACTTC
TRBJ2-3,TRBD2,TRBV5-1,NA,CASSLVPAGGRSTDTQYF,TGCGCCAGCAGCTTGGTCCCAGCGGGGGGGCGAAGCACAGATACGCAGTATTTT
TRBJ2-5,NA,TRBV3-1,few,CASSLGIVQETQYF,TGTGCCAGCAGCCTTGGTATAGTCCAAGAGACCCAGTACTTC
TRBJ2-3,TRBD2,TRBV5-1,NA,CASSLEAGRDTQYF,TGCGCCAGCAGCTTGGAAGCGGGACGCGATACGCAGTATTTT
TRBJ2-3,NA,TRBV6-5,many,CASSYLTASSTDTQYF,TGTGCCAGCAGTTACCTGACGGCTTCTAGCACAGATACGCAGTATTTT
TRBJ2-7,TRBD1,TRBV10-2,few,CASSTTGGTWEQYF,TGCGCCAGCTCTACGACAGGGGGGACGTGGGAGCAGTACTTC
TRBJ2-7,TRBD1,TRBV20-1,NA,CSARNRGAYEQYF,TGCAGTGCTAGAAACAGGGGTGCTTACGAGCAGTACTTC
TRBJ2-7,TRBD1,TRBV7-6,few,CASSLEGKTTGQSYEQYF,TGTGCCAGCAGCTTAGAGGGCAAGACGACAGGGCAGTCCTACGAGCAGTACTTC
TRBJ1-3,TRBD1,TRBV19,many,CASHSGTAGNTIYF,TGTGCCAGTCATTCCGGGACAGCTGGAAACACCATATATTTT
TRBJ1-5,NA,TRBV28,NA,CASSEIQGQPQHF,TGTGCCAGCAGCGAGATACAGGGCCAGCCCCAGCATTTT
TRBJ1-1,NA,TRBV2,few,CASSDFRWGPNTEAFF,TGTGCCAGCAGTGACTTTAGGTGGGGTCCGAACACTGAAGCTTTCTTT
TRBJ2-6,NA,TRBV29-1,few,CSVLRGAGANVLTF,TGCAGCGTGCTTAGGGGAGCTGGGGCCAACGTCCTGACTTTC
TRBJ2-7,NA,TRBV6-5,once,CASSYSIGGPYEQYF,TGTGCCAGCAGTTACTCGATCGGCGGGCCCTACGAGCAGTACTTC
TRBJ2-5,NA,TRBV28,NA,CASSTPRRKETQYF,TGTGCCAGCAGCACTCCGCGGAGGAAAGAGACCCAGTACTTC
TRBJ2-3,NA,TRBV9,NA,CASSTYPSSDMQYF,TGTGCCAGCAGCACCTATCCCTCTTCGGACATGCAGTATTTT
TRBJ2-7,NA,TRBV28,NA,CASSLSTKSPRGWHYEQYF,TGTGCCAGCAGTTTATCGACCAAAAGTCCCAGAGGTTGGCACTACGAGCAGTACTTC
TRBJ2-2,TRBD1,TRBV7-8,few,CASSPIQRVNRGQNTGELFF,TGTGCCAGCAGCCCGATTCAGAGGGTAAACAGGGGTCAGAACACCGGGGAGCTGTTTTTT
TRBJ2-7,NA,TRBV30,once,CAWSPLGKSSYEQYF,TGTGCCTGGAGCCCGCTTGGCAAATCCTCCTACGAGCAGTACTTC
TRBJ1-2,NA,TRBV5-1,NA,CASSLEGGYTF,TGCGCCAGCAGCTTGGAGGGAGGCTACACCTTC
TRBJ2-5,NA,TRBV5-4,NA,CASSSDLQENQETQYF,TGTGCCAGCAGCTCCGACTTACAGGAGAACCAAGAGACCCAGTACTTC
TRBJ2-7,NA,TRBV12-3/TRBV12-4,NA,CASSFLPPEGQYF,TGTGCCAGCAGTTTTTTGCCCCCGGAGGGGCAGTACTTC
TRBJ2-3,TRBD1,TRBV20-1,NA,CSARSFRDRGKGTDTQYF,TGCAGTGCTAGAAGCTTCCGGGACAGGGGAAAGGGCACAGATACGCAGTATTTT
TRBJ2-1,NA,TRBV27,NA,CASRPSTGWANEQFF,TGTGCCAGCAGACCCTCTACAGGGTGGGCCAATGAGCAGTTCTTC
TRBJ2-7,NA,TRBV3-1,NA,CASSHNSRAHEQYF,TGTGCCAGCAGCCATAATTCTCGAGCTCACGAGCAGTACTTC
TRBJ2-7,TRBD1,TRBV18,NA,CASSTRTGSYEQYF,TGTGCCAGCTCAACCCGGACAGGATCCTACGAGCAGTACTTC
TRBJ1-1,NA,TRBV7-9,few,CASSLVPGARTEAFF,TGTGCCAGCAGCTTAGTCCCAGGGGCTAGAACTGAAGCTTTCTTT
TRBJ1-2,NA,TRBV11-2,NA,CASSFSDNYGYTF,TGTGCCAGCAGCTTTTCGGATAACTATGGCTACACCTTC
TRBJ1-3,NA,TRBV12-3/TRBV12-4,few,CASRSVSSGNTIYF,TGTGCCAGCAGGTCCGTTAGCTCTGGAAACACCATATATTTT
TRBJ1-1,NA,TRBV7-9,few,CASSHSNQNTEAFF,TGTGCCAGCAGCCACAGCAACCAGAACACTGAAGCTTTCTTT
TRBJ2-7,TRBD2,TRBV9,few,CASTPGGRADYEQYF,TGTGCCAGCACCCCCGGGGGGAGGGCAGATTACGAGCAGTACTTC
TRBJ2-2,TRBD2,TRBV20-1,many,CSARGRGGRNTGELFF,TGCAGTGCTAGAGGCCGGGGGGGGAGGAACACCGGGGAGCTGTTTTTT
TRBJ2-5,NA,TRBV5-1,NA,CASSWGPRGYSNQETQYF,TGCGCCAGCAGCTGGGGACCGCGAGGCTATTCAAACCAAGAGACCCAGTACTTC
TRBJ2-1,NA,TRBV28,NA,CASSFWRNNNEQFF,TGTGCCAGCAGTTTTTGGCGGAACAACAATGAGCAGTTCTTC
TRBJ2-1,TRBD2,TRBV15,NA,CATSRARTSENEQFF,TGTGCCACCAGCAGAGCTCGGACTAGCGAGAATGAGCAGTTCTTC
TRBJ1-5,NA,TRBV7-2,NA,CASSSFNQPQHF,TGTGCCAGCAGCTCTTTCAATCAGCCCCAGCATTTT
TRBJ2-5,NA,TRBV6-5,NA,CASSYGQVLETQYF,TGTGCCAGCAGTTACGGTCAGGTCCTCGAGACCCAGTACTTC
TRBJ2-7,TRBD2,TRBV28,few,CASSVLAGVYEQYF,TGTGCCAGCAGTGTACTAGCGGGGGTCTACGAGCAGTACTTC
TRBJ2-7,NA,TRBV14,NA,CASSLLGPAIYEQYF,TGTGCCAGCAGCCTCCTCGGACCAGCTATCTACGAGCAGTACTTC
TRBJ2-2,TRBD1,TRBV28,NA,CASSLAGQGSGELFF,TGTGCCAGCAGTTTAGCGGGACAGGGCAGCGGGGAGCTGTTTTTT
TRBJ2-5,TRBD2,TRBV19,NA,CASKGTSGTQETQYF,TGTGCCAGTAAGGGGACTAGCGGGACGCAAGAGACCCAGTACTTC
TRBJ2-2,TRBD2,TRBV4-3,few,CASSPQREITGELFF,TGCGCCAGCAGCCCTCAGCGGGAGATCACCGGGGAGCTGTTTTTT
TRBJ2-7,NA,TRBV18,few,CASSHSAGRSYEQYF,TGTGCCAGCTCACACTCCGCCGGGCGCTCCTACGAGCAGTACTTC
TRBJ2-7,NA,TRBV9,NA,CASSVVPSGEQYF,TGTGCCAGCAGCGTAGTGCCGTCTGGCGAGCAGTACTTC
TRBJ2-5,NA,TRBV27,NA,CASSLTPYQETQYF,TGTGCCAGCAGTTTAACTCCGTACCAAGAGACCCAGTACTTC
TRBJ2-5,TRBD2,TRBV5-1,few,CASSSPGGTETQYF,TGCGCCAGCAGCTCACCGGGGGGGACAGAGACCCAGTACTTC
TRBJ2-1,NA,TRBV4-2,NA,CASSQDLEVSYNEQFF,TGTGCCAGCAGCCAAGACCTCGAGGTGTCCTACAATGAGCAGTTCTTC
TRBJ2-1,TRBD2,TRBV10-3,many,CAIRPGLAGLEQFF,TGTGCCATCAGACCGGGACTAGCGGGATTAGAGCAGTTCTTC
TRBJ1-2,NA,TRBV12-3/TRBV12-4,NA,CASSLQGHYGYTF,TGTGCCAGCAGTTTGCAGGGACATTATGGCTACACCTTC